This T cell receptor (beta chain) derives from a study of blood T cell repertoires in COVID-19 (dated by TCRdb to about 2020). Study-wide context: The collaborator samples originated in the United States, Italy and Spain and spanned the acute and convalescent phases of COVID-19. The prospective study material was composed of cDNA or gDNA derived from T cells, B-cell-depleted T cells, or PBMCs. The dataset comprised deeply sampled blood TCRbeta repertoires from subjects exposed to, actively infected with, or recovered from COVID-19. The repertoires were released in a freely available public database intended as a resource for research on the immune response to SARS-CoV-2. The samples were drawn from two sources: the first 160 participants of the ongoing ImmuneRACE study, and 1,000 to 1,500 subjects contributed by 6 global collaborators. The sample metadata nearly always contained a de-identified subject ID, COVID-19 status, age in years and sex. HLA class I and class II types, where available, came from metadata supplied by the sample provider rather than from assay-based typing.

At one collaborating source in Seattle, patients were enrolled during active infection and were followed longitudinally through the course of disease. Collaborating institutions collected whole blood in K2EDTA tubes following their own protocols. For TCRbeta analysis, collaborator samples were shipped as frozen whole blood, as isolated PBMCs, or as DNA extracted from either sample type. The paper as a whole reports these results and caveats: The quantity of clinical and demographic metadata differed by source and by participant and was supplied without curation.

Of note for this clone: Its cognate antigen has yet to be identified. Base qualities are not at hand, and no much larger clone is one base apart.

From the cysteine up to the phenylalanine, the CDR3 has a length of 14 residues. The only DNA kept is the CDR3, 42 bases in frame from the first base. CDR1 and CDR2, per the germline V gene, are MDHEN and SYDVKM. V ends up 2 bases short and J 8 bases short, with an unmatched junction base count of 4. The immunoSEQ Assay, a bias-controlled multiplex PCR, was used to amplify TCRbeta CDR3 regions from genomic DNA. In the paper's pipeline: Nucleated cell counts per sample were estimated from amplification of reference gene primers within the assay. To quantify the absolute abundance of each unique TCRbeta CDR3 rearrangement, sequence reads were collapsed and filtered. For each sample, productive Simpson clonality was calculated as the square root of Simpson's diversity index across productive rearrangements. TCRdb mirrors the immuneACCESS table, restricted to in-frame sequences. Some clones are absent from its copies; in checked studies, under half trace to an unresolved V gene, and the reason for the others is unknown. The DNA was the basis for D and trimming; V, J and clone size are from that table. Present in this sample are approximately 260,000 clones, approximately 89% of which were seen just once. The ten largest clones add up to 9.5% to 13% of the sample.

The sequence was obtained from an older woman with COVID-19, enrolled during active disease. The chain is assembled from TRBV28 and TRBJ2-1; 9 of the junction bases match TRBD2. The specimen was peripheral blood. The CDR3 region reads CASSLPGTSYEQFF. The DNA sequence is given as TGTGCCAGCAGTTTACCCGGGACTAGCTATGAGCAGTTCTTC.